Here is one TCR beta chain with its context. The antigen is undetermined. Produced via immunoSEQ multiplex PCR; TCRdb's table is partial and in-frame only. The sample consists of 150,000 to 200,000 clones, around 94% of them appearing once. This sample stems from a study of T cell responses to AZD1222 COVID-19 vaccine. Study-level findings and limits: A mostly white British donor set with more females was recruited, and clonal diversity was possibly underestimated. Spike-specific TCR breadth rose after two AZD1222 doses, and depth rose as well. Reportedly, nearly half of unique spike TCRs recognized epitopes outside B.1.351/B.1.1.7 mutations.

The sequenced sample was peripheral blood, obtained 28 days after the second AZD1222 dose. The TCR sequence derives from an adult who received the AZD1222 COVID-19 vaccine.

CDR3 DNA sequence: TGTGCCAGCAGCCCCAGCGGAGTGGGAAACAATGAGCAGTTCTTC. It translates to CASSPSGVGNNEQFF. The V and J genes are TRBV11-3 and TRBJ2-1, with D perhaps matching TRBD2 (5 bases). The CDR3 has 15 residues. The V gene lost 5 bases and the J gene lost 5 bases, with 16 bases spanning the gap. Germline CDR1 reads SGHNT; CDR2 reads YENEEA. The complete variable domain, with remaining parts taken from reference TRBV11-3 and TRBJ2-1, reads EAGVVQSPRYKIIEKKQPVAFWCNPISGHNTLYWYLQNLGQGPELLIRYENEEAVDDSQLPKDRFSAERLKGVDSTLKIQPAELGDSAVYLCASSPSGVGNNEQFFGPGTRLTVL.